Below, 32 T cell receptor beta chains from the same sample are listed, as sequenced in a study of neurological immune-mediated disorders. TCRdb recomputed calls from the 5' RACE reads with MiXCR, one row per CDR3 protein. The table includes 33,000 or so distinct CDR3 sequences, about 7% detected once. The sample consisted of PBMCs. The receptors were sampled from a woman aged 40 to 50 in good health.

This clonotype has at least ten counts. The chain recombines TRBV7-8 with TRBJ2-7, with D perhaps matching TRBD2 (6 bases). The germline V gene has CDR1 SGHVS and CDR2 FQNEAQ. CDR3 length: 14 amino acids. The V end lost 0 bases, the J end lost 7 bases, and 13 bases lay between the germline ends. CDR3 loop: CASSLASPSGEQYF. CDR3 bases: TGTGCCAGCAGCTTAGCTTCACCAAGCGGGGAGCAGTACTTC.

This clonotype showed up just a few times. This may come from a read error, since a much larger clone is one base off. The CDR3 sequence: CASRPLAGGPCSYNEQFF. DNA for the CDR3: TGTGCCAGCAGGCCACTAGCGGGGGGGCCGTGCTCCTACAATGAGCAGTTCTTC. The chain combines TRBV12-3 or TRBV12-4 with TRBJ2-1; 13 bases align to TRBD2. This CDR3 contains 18 residues. The V segment lost 6 bases and the J segment 0 bases; nucleotides outside the gene matches: 8.

This clonotype came up many times. V is TRBV7-9 and J is TRBJ1-2, with 7 bases identical to TRBD1. V shed 4 bases and J 0 bases; nucleotides not matched to a gene: 5. The CDR3 extends over 15 amino acids. CDR1 and CDR2 from the germline V gene are SEHNR and FQNEAQ (reference sequence). The CDR3 is CASSYSGQPNYGYTF. The CDR3 DNA sequence: TGTGCCAGCAGCTACTCGGGACAGCCTAACTATGGCTACACCTTC.

The sample holds many counts of this clonotype. The chain is built from TRBV6-5 and TRBJ2-7; D possibly matches TRBD1 or TRBD2 (5 bases each). V lost 6 bases to trimming and J lost 3 bases, with 12 bases between them. CDR1 is MNHEY and CDR2 is SVGAGI in the germline V gene. The CDR3 is 13 residues long. The CDR3 DNA follows: TGTGCCAGCAGCCATCGGGACGGCTACGAGCAGTACTTC. Translating it yields CASSHRDGYEQYF.

This clonotype was recorded many times. The rearrangement links TRBV14 to TRBJ2-5, with D maybe TRBD1 (5 bases). Trimming pared 1 base from V and 4 bases from J, leaving 13 bases between. The germline V gene encodes CDR1 SGHDN and CDR2 FVKESK. The CDR3 contains 15 residues. DNA of the CDR3: TGTGCCAGCAGCCAAGGGGATGGACAATCAGAGACCCAGTACTTC. Protein sequence: CASSQGDGQSETQYF.

The V gene is TRBV20-1, the J gene TRBJ2-7, with D unresolved. The V end was cut by 3 bases, the J end by 5 bases, with 11 bases between. The CDR3 consists of 12 residues. Germline V gene data show CDR1 as DFQATT and CDR2 as SNEGSKA (reference sequence). Here the CDR3 DNA reads TGCAGTGCTAGGGGTGGGAACCACGAGCAGTACTTC. It is translated as CSARGGNHEQYF.

The gene calls are TRBV29-1 and TRBJ2-7; 7 bases agree with TRBD2. This CDR3 comprises 15 residues. Trimming cost V 0 bases and J 3 bases; bases outside gene matches: 8. Germline V gene lookup returns CDR1 SQVTM and CDR2 ANQGSEA. The CDR3 here is CSVEEWSGNNYEQYF. The CDR3 DNA reads TGCAGCGTTGAAGAGTGGAGCGGGAATAACTACGAGCAGTACTTC.

At least ten counts were recorded for this clonotype. The V gene is TRBV20-1, the J gene TRBJ1-3; D is uncertain. Trimming took 3 bases from V and 2 from J, leaving 8 bases between them. This CDR3 comprises 13 residues. Germline loops: CDR1 DFQATT, CDR2 SNEGSKA (reference sequence). The CDR3 DNA reads as TGCAGTGCTAGGGAAGAAGCTGGAAACACCATATATTTT. Translation gives CSAREEAGNTIYF.

This clonotype occurred many times. The chain uses TRBV25-1 and TRBJ1-1; D ambiguous. The germline CDR1 and CDR2 sequences are MGHDK and SYGVNS. V dropped 7 bases and J dropped 1 base, with 13 bases sitting between them. The CDR3 consists of 14 residues. The CDR3 protein is CASKGVWANTEAFF. The CDR3 coding sequence is TGTGCCAGCAAAGGAGTCTGGGCGAACACTGAAGCTTTCTTT. Using reference TRBV25-1 and TRBJ1-1 for the parts outside the CDR3, the full variable domain is EADIYQTPRYLVIGTGKKITLECSQTMGHDKMYWYQQDPGMELHLIHYSYGVNSTEKGDLSSESTVSRIRTEHFPLTLESARPSHTSQYLCASKGVWANTEAFFGQGTRLTVV.

This clonotype has at least ten counts. V is TRBV4-1 and J is TRBJ2-7; D possibly matches TRBD1 or TRBD2 (5 bases each). V was clipped by 3 bases and J by 3 bases, with 12 bases between them. Per the germline V gene, CDR1 is MGHRA and CDR2 is YSYEKL. This CDR3 has 14 residues. CDR3 sequence reads: CASSQSGDHYEQYF. The DNA of the CDR3 is TGCGCCAGCAGCCAGAGTGGGGACCACTACGAGCAGTACTTC.

In this sample, this clonotype turned up many times. This chain joins TRBV5-1 and TRBJ1-2; 9 bases are shared with TRBD1. Germline CDR1 SGHRS, CDR2 YFSETQ. There are 16 residues in the CDR3. Losses at the gene ends were 1 base for V and 4 bases for J; bases not matched to a gene: 8. CDR3: CASSLFTGGASYGYTF. The DNA of the CDR3 is TGCGCCAGCAGCTTGTTTACAGGGGGCGCTTCCTATGGCTACACCTTC.

By sample share, this clonotype is medium-sized. This sequence joins TRBV20-1 and TRBJ1-4; 9 positions match TRBD1. Trimming cost V 0 bases and J 5 bases; bases outside gene matches: 4. Looked up from germline, CDR1 is DFQATT and CDR2 is SNEGSKA (reference sequence). The CDR3 spans 15 residues. The CDR3 nucleotides are TGCAGTGCTAGAGATGGAGGGACAGGGAATGAAAAACTGTTTTTT. Its translation is CSARDGGTGNEKLFF.

This clonotype showed up many times. The J gene is TRBJ1-4, the V gene TRBV5-4, with a possible D match to TRBD1 (5 bases). CDR1 SGHNT and CDR2 YYREEE come from the germline V gene (reference sequence). The CDR3 consists of 15 residues. V gave up 5 bases and J gave up 8 bases, with 19 bases separating them. The CDR3 DNA follows: TGTGCCAGCAGACGAGCCGGGACGGCTCCCGAAAAACTGTTTTTT. It is translated as CASRRAGTAPEKLFF.

This clonotype was counted a few times. The J gene is TRBJ2-7, the V gene TRBV27; 8 bases fit TRBD1. This CDR3 contains 14 residues. The junction had 6 bases not matched to a gene; V was cut back by 8 bases and J by 0 bases. The V gene's germline CDR1 is MNHEY and CDR2 SMNVEV (reference sequence). Here the CDR3 reads CASCRGPSSYEQYF. The CDR3 DNA sequence: TGTGCCAGCTGCAGGGGGCCCAGCTCCTACGAGCAGTACTTC.

This clonotype was observed many times. This chain uses TRBV7-9 with TRBJ1-3; tentatively, D is TRBD1 (5 bases). The CDR3 covers 17 residues. Trimming shortened V by 5 bases and J by 0 bases, and 17 bases separated the two germline ends. Germline V gives CDR1 SEHNR, CDR2 FQNEAQ (reference sequence). As DNA, the CDR3 is TGTGCCAGCAGCCCCGGGGCCACCCACAACTCTGGAAACACCATATATTTT. It translates to CASSPGATHNSGNTIYF.

This clonotype was seen at least ten times. V is TRBV7-2 and J is TRBJ2-7; 7 nucleotides align to TRBD2. The length of the CDR3 is 15 residues. Unmatched junction bases numbered 8, after V lost 1 base and J lost 5 bases. The V gene's germline CDR1 is SGHTA and CDR2 FQGNSA. The DNA for the CDR3 is TGTGCCAGCAGCTTAGGGGGTAGCGGGTCAGACGAGCAGTACTTC. This translates into CASSLGGSGSDEQYF.

Ten or more counts support this clonotype. The J gene is TRBJ2-1, the V gene TRBV20-1; 10 positions match TRBD1. Germline V gene lookup returns CDR1 DFQATT and CDR2 SNEGSKA (reference sequence). The CDR3 runs 16 residues. V was pared by 5 bases and J by 3 bases, with 10 bases of the junction left unmatched. The CDR3 bases are TGCAGTGCTTTAACCGGGACAGGGGAAGACTACAATGAGCAGTTCTTC. It encodes CSALTGTGEDYNEQFF.

This clonotype was counted at least ten times. The chain uses TRBV5-1 and TRBJ2-2, with 8 bases that match TRBD2. This CDR3 is built from 16 residues. The V segment lost 1 base and the J segment 5 bases; nucleotides outside the gene matches: 7. Germline V gene sequence: CDR1 SGHRS, CDR2 YFSETQ. DNA of the CDR3: TGCGCCAGCAGCTTGAATCCAGCGGGAGAAACCGGGGAGCTGTTTTTT. Protein sequence: CASSLNPAGETGELFF.

This clonotype was recorded at least ten times. The V and J genes are TRBV6-1 and TRBJ1-2; 7 bases agree with TRBD1. This CDR3 is built from 13 residues. V lost 4 bases to trimming and J lost 4 bases; unmatched junction nucleotides: 3. Germline CDR1 is MNHNS and CDR2 is SASEGT. The CDR3 DNA reads as TGTGCCAGCAGTGCGGGACAGATCTATGGCTACACCTTC. Its translation is CASSAGQIYGYTF.

This clonotype came up many times. The J gene is TRBJ2-3, the V gene TRBV6-2 or TRBV6-3; 12 nucleotides align to TRBD2. The V segment lost 2 bases and the J segment 1 base; nucleotides outside the gene matches: 10. The CDR3 extends over 19 amino acids. CDR1 is MNHEY, CDR2 SVGEGT, per germline. This CDR3 reads CASSYLGLAGNQRTDTQYF. In DNA form, the CDR3 reads TGTGCCAGCAGTTACCTAGGACTAGCGGGGAATCAACGCACAGATACGCAGTATTTT.

This clonotype has at least ten counts. The V and J genes are TRBV5-4 and TRBJ2-3; D not certain. In germline, CDR1 is SGHNT, CDR2 YYREEE (reference sequence). The length of the CDR3 is 11 residues. V lost 2 bases and J 5 bases, leaving 3 bases between the germline ends. The CDR3 coding sequence is TGTGCCAGCAGCTTAAAAGATACGCAGTATTTT. Protein: CASSLKDTQYF.

This clonotype was counted at least ten times. Mismatch with germline at one junction end may stem from a read error. This sequence joins TRBV20-1 and TRBJ1-5; TRBD1 might be the D (5 bases). The CDR3 sequence is 13 residues long. Per the germline V gene, CDR1 is DFQATT and CDR2 is SNEGSKA (reference sequence). The CDR3 sequence is CSASKTGNQTQHF. DNA of the CDR3: TGCAGTGCTTCAAAAACAGGAAATCAGACCCAGCATTTT.

V and J are TRBV6-4 and TRBJ2-1; 10 nucleotides align to TRBD2. CDR1 is MRHNA, CDR2 SNTAGT, per germline. CDR3 length equals 14 residues. With 5 bases clipped from V and 7 bases from J, the junction kept 5 bases outside the gene matches. CDR3 nucleotides: TGTGCCAGCAGTCATAGCGGGAGGACGAATGAGCAGTTCTTC. Residues: CASSHSGRTNEQFF.

This clonotype was observed many times. The chain uses TRBV5-6 and TRBJ1-2; the D gene is possibly TRBD1 (6 bases). The germline CDR1 and CDR2 sequences are SGHDT and YYEEEE. Trimming stripped 4 bases from V and 7 bases from J, with 14 bases between. The CDR3 contains 13 residues. The CDR3 loop reads CASSIDRLSGYTF. The CDR3 DNA sequence: TGTGCCAGCAGCATTGACAGGCTCTCTGGCTACACCTTC. Combining the CDR3 with reference TRBV5-6 and TRBJ1-2 gives the whole variable domain DAGVTQSPTHLIKTRGQQVTLRCSPKSGHDTVSWYQQALGQGPQFIFQYYEEEERQRGNFPDRFSGHQFPNYSSELNVNALLLGDSALYLCASSIDRLSGYTFGSGTRLTVV.

This clonotype has ten or more counts. The rearrangement links TRBV7-9 to TRBJ2-2; 12 bases align to TRBD2. V lost 3 bases, J lost 5 bases, and 1 base stayed unmatched. CDR1 is SEHNR, CDR2 FQNEAQ, per germline (reference sequence). The CDR3 has 15 residues. In DNA, the CDR3 is TGTGCCAGCAGCTTCGGGACTAGCGGGACCGGGGAGCTGTTTTTT. It translates to CASSFGTSGTGELFF.

Many counts were recorded for this clonotype. V usage is TRBV10-2 and J usage is TRBJ2-1; D uncertain. The CDR3 is 17 residues long. The germline V and J ends were trimmed by 1 base and 5 bases, with 18 bases remaining between them. The germline CDR1 and CDR2 sequences are WSHSY and SAAADI. The CDR3, as DNA: TGCGCCAGCAGTGAGTACGTGGGCCCGTGGGATCACAATGAGCAGTTCTTC. It yields the protein CASSEYVGPWDHNEQFF.

This clonotype was detected ten times or more. V gene TRBV11-2 combines with J gene TRBJ1-1, with a weak D call TRBD1 (6 bases). CDR1 is SGHAT and CDR2 is FQNNGV in the germline V gene. This CDR3 is 13 amino acids long. V shed 4 bases and J shed 4 bases, with 10 bases lying between them. CDR3: CASSSTGSTEAFF. The CDR3 DNA is TGTGCCAGCAGCTCCACAGGGAGCACTGAAGCTTTCTTT.

This clonotype came up many times. The chain uses TRBV7-8 and TRBJ2-7; maybe TRBD2 (5 bases). V lost 5 bases and J lost 9, with 23 bases in between. The CDR3 consists of 15 residues. Germline V gene sequence: CDR1 SGHVS, CDR2 FQNEAQ. Here the CDR3 DNA reads TGTGCCAGCAGCCCGAGGGCGGACGGCGGTACGGCGCAGTACTTC. Its translation is CASSPRADGGTAQYF.

This clonotype occurred many times. The gene calls are TRBV20-1 and TRBJ2-3, with D possibly TRBD2 on 7 matching bases. The CDR3 consists of 16 residues. With 0 bases removed from V and 0 bases from J, the gap between germline ends came to 13 bases. Germline V gene sequence: CDR1 DFQATT, CDR2 SNEGSKA (reference sequence). DNA for the CDR3: TGCAGTGCTAGAGAGCCGCGGGGGCCTAGCACAGATACGCAGTATTTT. Amino acids: CSAREPRGPSTDTQYF.

The gene calls are TRBV28 and TRBJ2-5; 8 positions agree with TRBD1. Germline lookup yields CDR1 MDHEN and CDR2 SYDVKM. Germline trimming cut 1 base from V and 6 bases from J; bases unmatched to any gene: 10. The CDR3 spans 16 residues. CDR3 in amino acids: CASSLFRGRGPKTQYF. The CDR3 coding sequence is TGTGCCAGCAGTTTATTCAGGGGGCGAGGCCCGAAGACCCAGTACTTC.

This clonotype was picked up many times. This chain joins TRBV7-8 and TRBJ1-4, with 9 bases that match TRBD1. Per germline, CDR1 SGHVS and CDR2 FQNEAQ. Trimming removed 3 bases from V and 7 bases from J; junction bases left unmatched: 15. This CDR3 has 18 amino acids. The CDR3 DNA sequence: TGTGCCAGCAGCTTGCACACGAGTCGGGGACAGGGTGGTGAAAAACTGTTTTTT. Its translation is CASSLHTSRGQGGEKLFF.

This clonotype was recorded at least ten times. The rearrangement uses TRBV29-1 and TRBJ2-3; D is ambiguous. This CDR3 has 14 residues. CDR1 and CDR2 (germline): SQVTM, ANQGSEA. Trimming stripped 1 base from V and 1 base from J, with 9 bases between. In DNA form, the CDR3 reads TGCAGCGTTGAAGGGCCGATACGCACAGATACGCAGTATTTT. Translation: CSVEGPIRTDTQYF.